The TCR beta chain under discussion was sequenced for a study of T-cell memory formation after mild COVID-19. TCRdb processed the 5' RACE reads anew with MiXCR; each CDR3 protein has one entry. Here the sample spans around 510,000 distinct CDR3 sequences, about 22% being singletons. V was clipped by 1 base and J by 9 bases; unmatched bases: 3. This CDR3 spans 13 amino acids. This chain links TRBV12-3 or TRBV12-4 with TRBJ1-5; 7 bases are a match to TRBD1. What was sequenced was PBMCs or a T cell subset sorted from them (not recorded which). The source of this sequence is an adult woman who had mild COVID-19 (a few samples of this study predate the infection). Cell type and time point are not known. The CDR3 here is CASSLEGAGPQHF. For the CDR3, the DNA is TGTGCCAGCAGTTTAGAGGGGGCTGGGCCCCAGCATTTT.